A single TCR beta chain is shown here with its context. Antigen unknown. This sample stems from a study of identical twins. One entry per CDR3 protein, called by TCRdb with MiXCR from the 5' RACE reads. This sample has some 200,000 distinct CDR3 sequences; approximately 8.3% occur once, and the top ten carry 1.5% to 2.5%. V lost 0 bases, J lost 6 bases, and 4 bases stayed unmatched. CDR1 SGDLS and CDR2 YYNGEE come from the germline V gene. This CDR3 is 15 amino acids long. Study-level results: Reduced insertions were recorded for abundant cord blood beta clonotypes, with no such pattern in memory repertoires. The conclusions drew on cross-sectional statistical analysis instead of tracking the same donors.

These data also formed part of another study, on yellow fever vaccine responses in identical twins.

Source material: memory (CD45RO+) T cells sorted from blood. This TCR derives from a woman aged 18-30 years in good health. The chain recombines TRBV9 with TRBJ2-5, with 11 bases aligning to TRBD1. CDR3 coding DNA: TGTGCCAGCAGCGTAGACGGACAGGGGGCGAAGACCCAGTACTTC. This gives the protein CASSVDGQGAKTQYF.